A selection of T cell receptor beta chains follows, all from one sample in a study of blood T cell repertoires in COVID-19. Repertoires were generated with immunoSEQ multiplex PCR, while TCRdb's copy carries only in-frame clones and drops some. Here the sample spans roughly 260,000 clones, around nine tenths being singletons. Sequenced material: peripheral blood. The origin of the receptors is a man aged 40-55 years who had recovered from COVID-19. Each CDR3 is given with its conserved first and last residue. D genes are given only for firm matches. Rows may omit the clone size; those that give it use once, few, many or a size class.

TRBV20-1,.,.,TRBJ1-6,TGCAGTGCTAGTGCGGGAACCCATAATTCACCCCTCCACTTT,CSASAGTHNSPLHF
TRBV4-1,.,few,TRBJ1-2,TGCGCCAGCAGCCACGGACCAGTGATGAGGGTGGGCTACACCTTC,CASSHGPVMRVGYTF
TRBV30,.,.,TRBJ1-1,TGTGCCTGGAGTGCTTTTCATCGGGGGGACACTGAAGCTTTCTTT,CAWSAFHRGDTEAFF
TRBV30,TRBD1,.,TRBJ1-5,TGTGCCTGGCAGACAGGGAATAATCAGCCCCAGCATTTT,CAWQTGNNQPQHF
TRBV5-1,.,few,TRBJ2-3,TGCGCCAGCAGCTTGGCGGAACGGGGGACGCAGTATTTT,CASSLAERGTQYF
TRBV5-1,.,.,TRBJ1-6,TGCGCCAGCAGACGACTGACAGGAAATAATTCACCCCTCCACTTT,CASRRLTGNNSPLHF
TRBV6-5,.,few,TRBJ1-5,TGTGCCAGCACCCATCGAGAGGGTGGGCAGCCCCAGCATTTT,CASTHREGGQPQHF
TRBV7-9,.,.,TRBJ2-3,TGTGCCAGCAGCCGCGAGCAGCGGGATACGCAGTATTTT,CASSREQRDTQYF
TRBV30,TRBD2,.,TRBJ2-7,TGTGCCTGGGACTCTAGCGGGAGAGTCCACGAGCAGTACTTC,CAWDSSGRVHEQYF
TRBV10-3,TRBD1,.,TRBJ1-1,TGTGCCATCAGGGACAGGGGCGGTAGCACCTCGGGCGCTTTCTTT,CAIRDRGGSTSGAFF
TRBV19,.,.,TRBJ1-2,TGTGCCAGTAGTATAGACTGGCGGGGAAACTATGGCTACACCTTC,CASSIDWRGNYGYTF
TRBV18,.,.,TRBJ2-1,TGTGCCAGCTCACCACCGTCAGGATCACAGCTTTCCTCCTACAATGAGCAGTTCTTC,CASSPPSGSQLSSYNEQFF
TRBV19,TRBD1,once,TRBJ1-3,TGTGCCAGTAGTATCGGGGGACAGGGGAGCTCTGGAAACACCATATATTTT,CASSIGGQGSSGNTIYF
TRBV7-6,.,.,TRBJ1-2,TGTGCCAGCAGCTTAGCGAGGGGAGGGCCCACCGGCTACACCTTC,CASSLARGGPTGYTF
TRBV7-9,TRBD2,.,TRBJ2-5,TGTGCCAGCAGCTCCAGGACTAGCGGGGGTATAGAGACCCAGTACTTC,CASSSRTSGGIETQYF
TRBV7-3,TRBD2,.,TRBJ2-1,TGTGCCAGCAGGTCGGGGGGAGTTTTAGGGAAAAAATCCTACAATGAGCAGTTCTTC,CASRSGGVLGKKSYNEQFF
TRBV3-1/TRBV3-2,TRBD2,.,TRBJ2-1,TGTGCCAGCAGCCAAGCGCTAGCGGGAGGGATAAATGAGCAGTTCTTC,CASSQALAGGINEQFF
TRBV24-1,.,.,TRBJ2-7,TGTGCCACCAGTGATTTAGGGGCGGTAGGGGACTACGAGCAGTACTTC,CATSDLGAVGDYEQYF
TRBV7-9,.,.,TRBJ1-5,TGTGCCAGCAGCTTAGCCCCCTCACAACAGGGCTGGTATCAGCCCCAGCATTTT,CASSLAPSQQGWYQPQHF
TRBV29-1,TRBD1,.,TRBJ1-1,TGCAGCGTAAACAGGGGTCCGACTGAAGCTTTCTTT,CSVNRGPTEAFF
TRBV6-2/TRBV6-3,TRBD2,.,TRBJ2-1,TGTGCCAGCAGTCGGACTAGCGGGGGGGCGAACAATGAGCAGTTCTTC,CASSRTSGGANNEQFF
TRBV10-3,.,once,TRBJ2-7,TGTGCCATCACTGGGACTCCCTCTCGACCCCAGTACTTC,CAITGTPSRPQYF
TRBV18,.,.,TRBJ1-4,TGTGCCAGCTCAGGAGCAGCGAATGAAAAACTGTTTTTT,CASSGAANEKLFF
TRBV7-8,TRBD2,.,TRBJ2-1,TGTGCCAGCAGCTTAATAGCGGGGCCAAGGAATGAGCAGTTCTTC,CASSLIAGPRNEQFF
TRBV7-3,.,.,TRBJ2-1,TGTGCCAGCAGCCATTTCGGCGGGGGCTTCTACAATGAGCAGTTCTTC,CASSHFGGGFYNEQFF
TRBV6-6,TRBD1,.,TRBJ2-1,TGTGCCAGCAGTTTACAGGGGAATGAGCAGTTCTTC,CASSLQGNEQFF
TRBV10-3,.,.,TRBJ2-7,TGTGCCATCAGTGATCGGACAGACTCCTACGAGCAGTACTTC,CAISDRTDSYEQYF
TRBV6-2/TRBV6-3,TRBD2,once,TRBJ2-2,TGTGCCAGCAGTAAGGGACTAGCGGGGGGGCAGGTGGACACCGGGGAGCTGTTTTTT,CASSKGLAGGQVDTGELFF
TRBV10-2,.,.,TRBJ2-7,TGCGCCAGCAGTACCTCCCTCGGTGAGCAGTACTTC,CASSTSLGEQYF
TRBV7-2,.,.,TRBJ2-7,TGTGCCAGCAGCTTAGCGGCCCGCTCCTACGAGCAGTACTTC,CASSLAARSYEQYF
TRBV3-1/TRBV3-2,.,.,TRBJ2-7,TGTGCCAGCAGCCAAGTTGTTGGGGGGTACGAGCAGTACTTC,CASSQVVGGYEQYF
TRBV18,TRBD1,.,TRBJ1-2,TGTGCCAGCTCAATCCGGGACAGAAAAGCCTATGGCTACACCTTC,CASSIRDRKAYGYTF
TRBV3-1/TRBV3-2,.,.,TRBJ2-2,TGTGCCAGCTCTGTCACCGGGGAGCTGTTTTTT,CASSVTGELFF
TRBV6-2/TRBV6-3,.,.,TRBJ2-3,TGTGCCAGCAGTTCCGGGACCCAGGGGACAGATACGCAGTATTTT,CASSSGTQGTDTQYF
TRBV6-5,TRBD1,.,TRBJ1-1,TGTGCCAGCAGTCCCCACAGGGGGCTCTCTGAAGCTTTCTTT,CASSPHRGLSEAFF
TRBV10-3,.,.,TRBJ2-1,TGTGCCATCAGTGAGACGGGCTCCTACAATGAGCAGTTCTTC,CAISETGSYNEQFF
TRBV7-2,.,.,TRBJ2-7,TGTGCCAGCAGCCCCGTAGTCTCGGGGTCCTACGAGCAGTACTTC,CASSPVVSGSYEQYF
TRBV6-6,.,.,TRBJ1-1,TGTGCCAGCAGTTTCCAAGCAGGGGCGTTAACTGAAGCTTTCTTT,CASSFQAGALTEAFF
TRBV4-3,TRBD2,.,TRBJ2-7,TGCGCCAGCAGCCAAGATTTGGGACTAAAGGGCTACGAGCAGTACTTC,CASSQDLGLKGYEQYF
TRBV5-6,.,.,TRBJ2-7,TGTGCCAGCAGCTTGGTCCCAGCGGATGCCTACGAGCAGTACTTC,CASSLVPADAYEQYF
TRBV20-1,TRBD2,.,TRBJ2-5,TGCAGTGCTAGTCCTCCCAGCGGGGTCGAGACCCAGTACTTC,CSASPPSGVETQYF
TRBV6-5,.,.,TRBJ1-1,TGTGCCACCCTGGGAGCTGAAGCTTTCTTT,CATLGAEAFF
TRBV29-1,.,few,TRBJ1-5,TGCAGCGCTTCTTTATCCGGGGTTGGCAATCAGCCCCAGCATTTT,CSASLSGVGNQPQHF
TRBV5-1,TRBD1,.,TRBJ1-5,TGCGCCAGCAGCCCTGGGACAGGGGAGTGGGGGGGCAATCAGCCCCAGCATTTT,CASSPGTGEWGGNQPQHF